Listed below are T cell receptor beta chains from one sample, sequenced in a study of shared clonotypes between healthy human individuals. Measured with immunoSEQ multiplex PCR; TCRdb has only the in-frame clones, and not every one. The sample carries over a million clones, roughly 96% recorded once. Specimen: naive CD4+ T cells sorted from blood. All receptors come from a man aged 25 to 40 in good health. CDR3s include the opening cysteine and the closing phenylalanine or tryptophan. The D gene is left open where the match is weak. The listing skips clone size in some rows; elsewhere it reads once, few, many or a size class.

CASSLLGTSGNEQFF	TGCGCCAGCAGCCTCCTCGGCACTAGCGGGAATGAGCAGTTCTTC	-	TRBV4-1	TRBJ2-1	TRBD2
CASSTPGSIGGQPQHF	TGTGCCAGTAGTACTCCCGGGTCGATAGGGGGGCAGCCCCAGCATTTT	-	TRBV19	TRBJ1-5	-
CASSPHPRGPETQYF	TGTGCCAGCAGCCCACACCCAAGGGGGCCAGAGACCCAGTACTTC	-	TRBV14	TRBJ2-5	TRBD1
CATTGDDYEQYF	TGTGCCACGACGGGGGACGACTACGAGCAGTACTTC	-	TRBV10-3	TRBJ2-7	-
CASSVERSNEKLFF	TGTGCCAGCAGCGTAGAACGGTCAAATGAAAAACTGTTTTTT	-	TRBV9	TRBJ1-4	-
CATSRGGQAYNEQFF	TGTGCCACCAGCAGAGGAGGGCAGGCCTACAATGAGCAGTTCTTC	once	TRBV15	TRBJ2-1	-
CATRGTNTGELFF	TGTGCCACCCGGGGGACGAACACCGGGGAGCTGTTTTTT	-	TRBV28	TRBJ2-2	-
CASSPRLVNEQFF	TGTGCCAGCAGTCCCCGACTAGTCAATGAGCAGTTCTTC	-	TRBV28	TRBJ2-1	-
CASSFGVSGANVLTF	TGTGCCAGCAGTTTTGGAGTGTCTGGGGCCAACGTCCTGACTTTC	-	TRBV28	TRBJ2-6	-
CASSSLDRGNEKLFF	TGTGCCAGCAGCTCACTGGACAGGGGAAATGAAAAACTGTTTTTT	-	TRBV5-6	TRBJ1-4	TRBD1
CASSFGRWGYGYGYTF	TGTGCCAGCAGCTTCGGTCGGTGGGGGTATGGCTATGGCTACACCTTC	-	TRBV7-2	TRBJ1-2	-
CSVEAARWAF	TGCAGCGTTGAGGCTGCAAGGTGGGCCTTC	-	TRBV29-1	TRBJ1-2	-
CASSGPRDRNYEQYF	TGTGCCAGCAGCGGACCGAGGGACAGAAACTACGAGCAGTACTTC	few	TRBV6-5	TRBJ2-7	TRBD1
CASSRQGGETQYF	TGTGCCAGCAGCCGACAGGGGGGAGAGACCCAGTACTTC	-	TRBV7-2	TRBJ2-5	TRBD1
CASSPLASENYGYTF	TGTGCCAGCTCACCATTGGCCAGCGAAAACTATGGCTACACCTTC	-	TRBV18	TRBJ1-2	-
CASSLGGEATIYF	TGTGCCAGCAGCTTGGGGGGGGAGGCCACCATATATTTT	once	TRBV5-4	TRBJ1-3	-
CATSRETGRQTPLVFF	TGTGCCACCAGCAGAGAGACGGGACGCCAAACCCCCCTCGTGTTCTTC	-	TRBV15	TRBJ2-1	-
CAWMSGNGYTF	TGTGCCTGGATGTCCGGGAATGGCTACACCTTC	-	TRBV30	TRBJ1-2	-
CASSPYAGLAEETQYF	TGTGCCAGTAGTCCTTATGCGGGACTAGCGGAAGAGACCCAGTACTTC	-	TRBV19	TRBJ2-5	TRBD2
CASSLETASYNEQFF	TGTGCCAGCAGCTTAGAAACGGCCTCCTACAATGAGCAGTTCTTC	-	TRBV11-2	TRBJ2-1	-
CASSLVRTTSGRGNEQFF	TGTGCCAGCAGCTTAGTACGAACGACTAGCGGGAGGGGGAATGAGCAGTTCTTC	-	TRBV11-2	TRBJ2-1	TRBD2
CASEASGSSGTDTQYF	TGTGCCAGCGAGGCTAGCGGGAGTAGTGGCACAGATACGCAGTATTTT	-	TRBV28	TRBJ2-3	TRBD2
CASSGGAYEQYF	TGTGCCAGCAGTGGTGGCGCCTACGAGCAGTACTTC	-	TRBV28	TRBJ2-7	-
CASSPPKGTEAFF	TGTGCCAGCTCACCCCCAAAGGGGACTGAAGCTTTCTTT	-	TRBV18	TRBJ1-1	-
CASSPLTGQNTEAFF	TGTGCCAGCAGCCCTCTGACGGGACAGAACACTGAAGCTTTCTTT	-	TRBV7-8	TRBJ1-1	-
CASSLYQSPYGYTF	TGTGCCAGCAGCTTGTACCAGAGCCCCTATGGCTACACCTTC	-	TRBV5-5	TRBJ1-2	-
CASSFETGKNNEQFF	TGTGCCAGCAGTTTTGAGACAGGGAAAAACAATGAGCAGTTCTTC	-	TRBV27	TRBJ2-1	TRBD1
CASSQDLPRFAGAYEQYF	TGCGCCAGCAGCCAAGATCTTCCGCGTTTCGCAGGAGCCTACGAGCAGTACTTC	-	TRBV4-1	TRBJ2-7	-
CASSEYTGNQPQHF	TGTGCCAGCAGTGAATATACGGGCAATCAGCCCCAGCATTTT	-	TRBV25-1	TRBJ1-5	-
CASSLVRENEQFF	TGTGCCAGCAGCTTAGTACGGGAGAATGAGCAGTTCTTC	-	TRBV11-3	TRBJ2-1	-
CAISQGLAGVRDTQYF	TGTGCCATCAGCCAGGGACTAGCGGGAGTCCGAGATACGCAGTATTTT	-	TRBV10-3	TRBJ2-3	TRBD2
CASSPPGRAETQYF	TGTGCCAGCAGTCCCCCGGGCAGGGCGGAGACCCAGTACTTC	-	TRBV6-5	TRBJ2-5	-
CASSAQTGNSNQPQHF	TGTGCCAGCAGCGCACAGACAGGGAATAGCAATCAGCCCCAGCATTTT	-	TRBV7-2	TRBJ1-5	TRBD1
CASSPLGMKETQYF	TGTGCCAGCTCACCACTGGGGATGAAAGAGACCCAGTACTTC	-	TRBV18	TRBJ2-5	-
CASSSIRQGAGRNIQYF	TGCGCCAGCAGCTCGATAAGACAGGGGGCTGGGAGAAACATTCAGTACTTC	-	TRBV5-1	TRBJ2-4	TRBD1
CASSLGFSGSANEQFF	TGTGCCAGCAGCTTAGGTTTTAGCGGGAGTGCAAATGAGCAGTTCTTC	once	TRBV5-4	TRBJ2-1	TRBD2
CASMGSGRDLPEIYEQYF	TGTGCCAGTATGGGTAGCGGGAGGGACCTACCCGAGATCTACGAGCAGTACTTC	-	TRBV19	TRBJ2-7	TRBD2
CASSLQGGAEQYF	TGTGCCAGCAGCTTGCAAGGGGGGGCTGAGCAGTACTTC	-	TRBV5-5	TRBJ2-7	-
CATSRAEGDQETQYF	TGTGCCACCAGCAGAGCTGAGGGGGACCAAGAGACCCAGTACTTC	-	TRBV15	TRBJ2-5	-
CAWSVSRTSGGNEQFF	TGTGCCTGGAGTGTAAGCCGGACTAGCGGGGGCAATGAGCAGTTCTTC	once	TRBV30	TRBJ2-1	TRBD2
CASSLTGRNYEQYF	TGTGCCAGCAGTTTGACGGGACGGAACTACGAGCAGTACTTC	-	TRBV28	TRBJ2-7	-
CASSELGLDNYNEQFF	TGTGCCAGCAGTGAATTGGGACTAGACAACTACAATGAGCAGTTCTTC	-	TRBV25-1	TRBJ2-1	TRBD2
CASRVLAGDTGELFF	TGCGCCAGCAGAGTCTTAGCGGGAGACACCGGGGAGCTGTTTTTT	-	TRBV5-1	TRBJ2-2	TRBD2
CASSLLDRNTQYF	TGTGCCAGCAGCTTACTGGACAGAAATACGCAGTATTTT	-	TRBV7-8	TRBJ2-3	-
CASSFTSGIYNEQFF	TGTGCCAGCAGCTTTACTAGCGGGATTTACAATGAGCAGTTCTTC	-	TRBV7-2	TRBJ2-1	TRBD2
CASSEGLWNQPQHF	TGTGCCAGCAGTGAGGGCCTGTGGAATCAGCCCCAGCATTTT	-	TRBV6-1	TRBJ1-5	-
CAWSATRVGTDTQYF	TGTGCCTGGAGTGCTACTAGGGTCGGCACAGATACGCAGTATTTT	once	TRBV30	TRBJ2-3	-
CAGGSGNTIYF	TGTGCTGGGGGGTCTGGAAACACCATATATTTT	-	TRBV28	TRBJ1-3	-
CASSLASASGSYEQYF	TGTGCCAGCAGCTTGGCGTCGGCTAGCGGGAGCTACGAGCAGTACTTC	-	TRBV5-4	TRBJ2-7	TRBD2